Each of the 30 T cell receptor beta chains below was sequenced from the same sample in a study of neurological immune-mediated disorders. TCRdb redid the calling of the 5' RACE reads with MiXCR, one entry per CDR3 protein. The table has about 50,000 distinct CDR3 sequences, 10% to 13% seen once. Sequencing input: PBMCs. The source of these receptors is a man between 65 and 79 years old with HTLV-1-associated myelopathy (HAM/TSP).

In this sample, this clonotype turned up many times. This rearrangement joins TRBV29-1 to TRBJ2-1; D possibly corresponds to TRBD1 (6 bases). This CDR3 region has 12 residues. Trimming shortened V by 4 bases and J by 3 bases, and 7 bases separated the two germline ends. Per the germline V gene, CDR1 is SQVTM and CDR2 is ANQGSEA. CDR3 loop: CSVGDNYNEQFF. Here the CDR3 DNA reads TGCAGCGTTGGGGACAACTACAATGAGCAGTTCTTC.

This clonotype has ten or more counts. The chain is built from TRBV29-1 and TRBJ2-7; 7 nucleotides match TRBD1. The CDR3 has 13 amino acids. V lost 4 bases, J lost 7 bases, and 10 bases stayed unmatched. Germline CDR1 SQVTM, CDR2 ANQGSEA. The chain's CDR3 is CSVGDSWYGEQYF. CDR3 sequence (DNA): TGCAGCGTTGGGGACAGTTGGTACGGGGAGCAGTACTTC.

This clonotype was observed many times. One end of the junction is discordant with germline, which a read error may explain. The CDR3 here is CASRLGAGELFF. The CDR3 DNA follows: TGTGCCAGCAGATTAGGGGCCGGGGAGCTGTTTTTT. The chain has TRBV7-8 and TRBJ2-2, with a possible D match to TRBD1 (5 bases). The CDR3 is made up of 12 amino acids. Looked up from germline, CDR1 is SGHVS and CDR2 is FQNEAQ.

This clonotype occurred many times. V gene TRBV6-6 combines with J gene TRBJ1-3; D is perhaps TRBD1 (6 bases). In germline, CDR1 is MNHNY, CDR2 SVGAGI (reference sequence). V lost 6 bases and J lost 3, with 18 bases in between. The CDR3 spans 16 residues. This CDR3 reads CASSPRRDKGGNTIYF. The CDR3, as DNA: TGTGCCAGCAGCCCCCGCCGGGACAAGGGTGGAAACACCATATATTTT.

This clonotype appeared many times. This sequence joins TRBV27 and TRBJ2-3, with a tentative D call TRBD2 (6 bases). The CDR3 loop spans 13 amino acids. The V gene lost 8 bases and the J gene lost 0 bases, with 9 bases spanning the gap. Per germline, CDR1 MNHEY and CDR2 SMNVEV (reference sequence). The CDR3 DNA is TGTGCCAGCCGGAGGGGAAGCACAGATACGCAGTATTTT. The encoded protein is CASRRGSTDTQYF.

This clonotype was seen ten or more times. J is TRBJ1-6 and V is TRBV28; no definite D call. Trimming removed 7 bases from V and 7 bases from J, with 11 bases in between. This CDR3 region has 13 residues. The germline V gene encodes CDR1 MDHEN and CDR2 SYDVKM. The CDR3 coding sequence is TGTGCCAGCAATCTTGGAACAAATTCACCCCTCCACTTT. It encodes CASNLGTNSPLHF.

This clonotype has at least ten counts. The chain couples TRBV6-2 or TRBV6-3 to TRBJ1-1; no clear D gene. The germline CDR1 and CDR2 sequences are MNHEY and SVGEGT. The CDR3 is made up of 14 amino acids. Trimming took off 5 bases at V and 2 bases at J, with 12 bases between the two ends. The CDR3 is CASSSQNRNTEAFF. CDR3 nucleotide sequence: TGTGCCAGCAGTAGCCAGAACCGTAACACTGAAGCTTTCTTT.

This clonotype was picked up many times. In DNA, the CDR3 is TGTGCCAGCAGTTTATCCGGCTTACAAGAGACCCAGTACTTC. Translated: CASSLSGLQETQYF. V is TRBV28 and J is TRBJ2-5; D is unclear. V shed 1 base and J shed 2 bases, with 8 bases lying between them. The CDR3 extends over 14 amino acids. The germline V gene has CDR1 MDHEN and CDR2 SYDVKM.

Of note for this clonotype: One base away lies a much larger clone, so this may be a sequencing read error. The J gene is TRBJ2-7, the V gene TRBV28; D remains unclear. Germline CDR1 is MDHEN and CDR2 is SYDVKM. Deletions cut 5 bases from V and 6 bases from J, with 11 bases between. This CDR3 region has 12 residues. The CDR3 is CASSQPPREQYF. The CDR3 DNA is TGTGCCAGCAGTCAACCCCCGCGCGAGCAGTACTTC.

In its sample, this clonotype was seen many times. This rearrangement joins TRBV7-9 to TRBJ2-5; D ambiguous. V was cut by 4 bases and J by 8 bases, with 11 bases left in between. This CDR3 has 12 amino acids. In germline, CDR1 is SEHNR, CDR2 FQNEAQ (reference sequence). CDR3: CASSSALLTQYF. In nucleotides, the CDR3 is TGTGCCAGCAGCTCGGCCTTACTAACCCAGTACTTC.

As for this clonotype: One junction end does not reproduce the germline sequence, and a read error may be involved. The chain links TRBV18 to TRBJ2-4; D not resolved. Per germline, CDR1 KGHSH and CDR2 LQKENI. CDR3 length: 12 amino acids. The CDR3 region is CAISADLLIQYF. The CDR3, as DNA: TGTGCCATCTCGGCGGACCTATTGATTCAGTACTTT.

This clonotype was recorded many times. The chain couples TRBV7-2 to TRBJ2-1; D unresolved. The CDR3 loop spans 13 amino acids. V lost 1 base to trimming and J lost 7 bases, with 8 bases between them. Germline values: CDR1 SGHTA, CDR2 FQGNSA. The DNA of the CDR3 is TGTGCCAGCAGCTTAGTACCCGCGAATGAGCAGTTCTTC. It is translated as CASSLVPANEQFF.

This clonotype was recorded at least ten times. This chain links TRBV11-2 with TRBJ1-1; possible D gene TRBD1, 6 bases. The V gene's germline CDR1 is SGHAT and CDR2 FQNNGV. The CDR3 has 15 residues. V was trimmed by 3 bases and J by 2 bases, leaving 13 bases between them. The chain's CDR3 is CASSFPGHGNTEAFF. Written as DNA, the CDR3 is TGTGCCAGCAGCTTCCCGGGACACGGAAACACTGAAGCTTTCTTT.

This clonotype was found many times. The CDR3 protein is CASSPLPSTIDPSSYNEQFF. The DNA of the CDR3 is TGTGCCAGCAGCCCACTCCCGTCGACGATTGACCCAAGCTCCTACAATGAGCAGTTCTTC. The V gene is TRBV7-3, the J gene TRBJ2-1, with no clear D. CDR3 length: 20 amino acids. Germline loops: CDR1 SGHTA, CDR2 FQGTGA. V lost 5 bases and J lost 0, with 26 bases in between.

This clonotype has ten or more counts. The chain is built from TRBV20-1 and TRBJ2-5; 7 bases align to TRBD1. Germline loops: CDR1 DFQATT, CDR2 SNEGSKA (reference sequence). This CDR3 has 15 amino acids. The V gene end was trimmed by 2 bases and the J gene end by 2 bases; junction bases not matched to a gene: 8. For the CDR3, the DNA is TGCAGTGCTAGAAGGGGACAGACCTTTCAAGAGACCCAGTACTTC. It codes for CSARRGQTFQETQYF.

The table lists this clonotype with many counts. The chain has TRBV12-3 or TRBV12-4 and TRBJ2-1; D assignment may be TRBD1 or TRBD2 (5 bases each). The CDR3 is made up of 12 amino acids. V was cut by 7 bases and J by 4 bases, with 8 bases left in between. The CDR3: CASMGPYNEQFF. The CDR3 coding sequence is TGTGCCAGCATGGGACCTTACAATGAGCAGTTCTTC.

This clonotype was detected many times. V usage is TRBV7-2 and J usage is TRBJ2-1; 9 bases line up with TRBD2. After removal of 3 bases from V and 5 bases from J, the junction contained 5 bases not matched to a gene. This CDR3 comprises 15 residues. Germline V gene data show CDR1 as SGHTA and CDR2 as FQGNSA. The CDR3 spells CASSLAGGRHNEQFF. CDR3 DNA sequence: TGTGCCAGCAGCTTGGCGGGAGGGCGACACAATGAGCAGTTCTTC.

This chain joins TRBV18 and TRBJ2-1, with TRBD1 identical over 9 bases. This CDR3 spans 15 amino acids. V lost 5 bases and J lost 4; bases outside the gene matches: 6. The V gene's germline CDR1 is KGHSH and CDR2 LQKENI. DNA of the CDR3: TGTGCCAGCTCAAACCGGGACAGGGCTTACAATGAGCAGTTCTTC. Residues: CASSNRDRAYNEQFF.

The sample holds many counts of this clonotype. This sequence joins TRBV3-2 and TRBJ2-1. TRBV3-2 has pseudogene status. CDR3 length: 10 residues. The CDR3 coding sequence is TGTGCCAGCTTAAGGCTGTGGCAGTTCTTC. Encoded protein: CASLRLWQFF.

This clonotype has ten or more counts. Compared with germline, one end of the junction differs, possibly owing to a read error. V is TRBV3-1 and J is TRBJ2-5; D might be TRBD2 (5 bases). The CDR3 is 11 residues long. Germline V lookup: CDR1 LGHDT, CDR2 YNNKEL (reference sequence). The CDR3: CASSQGEAQYF. Written as DNA, the CDR3 is TGTGCCAGCAGCCAGGGAGAGGCCCAGTACTTC.

This clonotype was observed many times. The chain combines TRBV24-1 with TRBJ2-1; TRBD2 aligns across 9 bases. CDR1 and CDR2 (germline): KGHDR, SFDVKD. The CDR3 spans 18 residues. V dropped 4 bases and J dropped 2; count of bases not matched to a gene: 11. The CDR3 reads CATSETETSGDTYNEQFF. CDR3 sequence (DNA): TGTGCCACCAGTGAAACGGAGACTAGCGGAGATACCTACAATGAGCAGTTCTTC.

V usage is TRBV20-1 and J usage is TRBJ2-7; 9 bases line up with TRBD1. The germline gives CDR1 DFQATT, CDR2 SNEGSKA (reference sequence). CDR3 length: 13 residues. The ends lost 0 bases at V and 8 bases at J; junction bases unmatched: 5. CDR3 nucleotide sequence: TGCAGTGCTAGAGAGGACAGGGGCTTCCAGCAGTACTTC. It yields the protein CSAREDRGFQQYF.

This clonotype was observed many times. The rearrangement links TRBV7-2 to TRBJ1-3, with TRBD1 identical over 9 bases. CDR1 is SGHTA, CDR2 FQGNSA, per germline. The CDR3 runs 16 residues. With 6 bases clipped from V and 3 bases from J, the junction kept 9 bases outside the gene matches. The CDR3 sequence: CASRSPGQGFGNTIYF. In nucleotides, the CDR3 is TGTGCCAGCAGATCCCCGGGACAGGGTTTTGGAAACACCATATATTTT.

Many counts were recorded for this clonotype. Here the CDR3 DNA reads TGTGCCAGCATGGAGAGCCGGGAGGGCCCGGCCAAAAACATTCAGTACTTC. Protein: CASMESREGPAKNIQYF. The J gene is TRBJ2-4, the V gene TRBV28, with 8 nucleotides matching TRBD2. Germline V gene sequence: CDR1 MDHEN, CDR2 SYDVKM. The V and J ends lost 7 bases and 1 base, in that order; junction bases with no gene match: 12. The CDR3 runs to 17 residues.

This clonotype was detected ten times or more. The chain has TRBV20-1 and TRBJ2-7, with 10 bases lining up with TRBD1. The trim removed 2 bases at V and 7 bases at J, leaving 5 bases unmatched. CDR1 is DFQATT, CDR2 SNEGSKA, per germline (reference sequence). The CDR3 loop spans 13 amino acids. CDR3 sequence: CSARMDRGREQYF. Here the CDR3 DNA reads TGCAGTGCTAGAATGGACAGGGGGAGGGAGCAGTACTTC.

In its sample, this clonotype was seen many times. A read error is likely, as this CDR3 ends without the conserved phenylalanine or tryptophan. The DNA is omitted, as the CDR3 cannot be located on it reliably, and the CDR3 follows TCRdb's listing. The chain couples TRBV7-3 to TRBJ2-7; TRBD1 is taken as the D call from the table, unchecked against the DNA. From its first to its last residue, the CDR3 has 14 amino acids. Germline CDR1 and CDR2: SGHTA and FQGTGA. CDR3 loop: CASSERTSPGQRKD.

This clonotype was counted many times. V and J are TRBV5-1 and TRBJ1-4, with 9 bases identical to TRBD1. This CDR3 is 14 amino acids long. The germline V gene has CDR1 SGHRS and CDR2 YFSETQ. The ends lost 5 bases at V and 7 bases at J; junction bases unmatched: 6. The CDR3 loop reads CASRPQGASEKLFF. Here the CDR3 DNA reads TGCGCCAGCAGGCCACAGGGGGCAAGTGAAAAACTGTTTTTT. The full variable domain, its missing parts supplied by reference TRBV5-1 and TRBJ1-4, is KAGVTQTPRYLIKTRGQQVTLSCSPISGHRSVSWYQQTPGQGLQFLFEYFSETQRNKGNFPGRFSGRQFSNSRSEMNVSTLELGDSALYLCASRPQGASEKLFFGSGTQLSVL.

This clonotype has at least ten counts. The CDR3 sequence is CASSYGGLNTEAFF. Written as DNA, the CDR3 is TGTGCCAGCAGTTACGGGGGGCTGAACACTGAAGCTTTCTTT. The chain recombines TRBV6-5 with TRBJ1-1; a possible D gene is TRBD1 (6 bases). CDR1 MNHEY and CDR2 SVGAGI come from the germline V gene. The CDR3 totals 14 residues. The V end was cut by 2 bases, the J end by 0 bases, with 7 bases between.

This clonotype was detected ten times or more. The chain couples TRBV18 to TRBJ2-3; 10 bases map to TRBD2. The ends lost 0 bases at V and 5 bases at J; junction bases unmatched: 2. There are 15 residues in the CDR3. Germline V gene data show CDR1 as KGHSH and CDR2 as LQKENI. This CDR3 reads CASSPPASGRDTQYF. CDR3 coding DNA: TGTGCCAGCTCACCACCTGCTAGCGGGAGAGATACGCAGTATTTT.

On this clonotype: A much larger clone lies one base from this, so it may be a read error. The chain has TRBV5-1 and TRBJ2-1, with 7 bases that match TRBD2. V shed 3 bases, J shed 4 bases, and the junction held 7 bases outside the gene matches. This CDR3 is built from 15 residues. Germline CDR1 SGHRS, CDR2 YFSETQ. CDR3 in DNA: TGCGCCAGCAGCTACGGACTAGTGACGTACAATGAGCAGTTCTTC. It specifies CASSYGLVTYNEQFF.